Given below is one TCR beta chain in context. What it recognizes is unknown. This sample is drawn from a study of shared clonotypes between healthy human individuals. Some clones are missing from TCRdb's copy, which holds only in-frame ones; the method was immunoSEQ multiplex PCR. The profile shows some 2,000,000 clones, approximately 95% of them singletons. None of the donors, who were healthy HIV-negative adults, had recently had acute infections or vaccinations. The study's findings and limits: Clonotype sharing among donors was expected to depend on sequencing depth.

This TCR came from a man younger than 35 in good health. The sequencing input was naive CD4+ T cells sorted from blood. Subset here: CD45RA+ positively selected.

The CDR3: CASSLKVNTGELFF. The CDR3 DNA sequence: TGTGCCAGCAGCTTAAAGGTCAACACCGGGGAGCTGTTTTTT. V gene TRBV5-4 combines with J gene TRBJ2-2; D gene unclear. The CDR3 covers 14 residues. The germline V and J ends were trimmed by 2 bases and 2 bases, with 7 bases remaining between them. Germline V CDR1 and CDR2: SGHNT, YYREEE (reference sequence).